Presented here are 29 T cell receptor beta chains from one specimen sequenced in a study of blood T cells in healthy people across ages. A second PCR, run for about 6 to 12 cycles, used a sample-barcoded 5' primer plus a J-beta primer mix. MiXCR, run by TCRdb on the 5' RACE reads, gives a single entry per CDR3 protein. Among roughly 800,000 distinct CDR3 sequences, about 55% were seen once, and the ten largest hold about 38%. The source material was blood. The receptors were sampled from an elderly man in good health.

To note about this clonotype: Since a much larger clone is just one base distant, this may be a read error. The J gene is TRBJ2-5, the V gene TRBV29-1; D is unclear. The last part of the DNA fits TRBJ2-7 better; the J call may be wrong. The CDR3 length is 13 residues. CDR1 is SQVTM, CDR2 ANQGSEA, per germline. The CDR3 loop is CSAAMARDHEQYF. The CDR3 nucleotides read TGCAGCGCTGCAATGGCTCGCGACCACGAGCAGTACTTC.

This clonotype turned up a few times. The J gene is TRBJ1-4, the V gene TRBV25-1; possibly TRBD1 for D (5 bases). Germline lookup yields CDR1 MGHDK and CDR2 SYGVNS. This CDR3 spans 12 amino acids. Deletions cut 3 bases from V and 12 bases from J, with 11 bases between. In nucleotides, the CDR3 is TGTGCCAGCAGTGATAGGTACAGGCAACTGTTTTTT. Translation: CASSDRYRQLFF. Full variable domain (rest looked up from reference TRBV25-1 and TRBJ1-4): EADIYQTPRYLVIGTGKKITLECSQTMGHDKMYWYQQDPGMELHLIHYSYGVNSTEKGDLSSESTVSRIRTEHFPLTLESARPSHTSQYLCASSDRYRQLFFGSGTQLSVL.

This clonotype was seen more than once but under ten times. The rearrangement uses TRBV9 and TRBJ2-1; D perhaps matches TRBD1 (6 bases). The CDR3 has 16 amino acids. Germline values: CDR1 SGDLS, CDR2 YYNGEE. V was clipped by 4 bases and J by 6 bases, with 20 bases between them. CDR3 nucleotide sequence: TGTGCCAGCAGCTCCCAGACAGGTGGGCGCCTCAATGAGCAGTTCTTC. It yields the protein CASSSQTGGRLNEQFF.

This clonotype turned up a few times. The rearrangement uses TRBV21-1 and TRBJ1-4. TRBV21-1 is listed as a pseudogene. CDR3 size: 17 residues. The DNA for the CDR3 is TGTGCCAGCAGCCGGACTGTGGCGTGGAGAGTTAATGAAAAACTGTTTTTT. It specifies CASSRTVAWRVNEKLFF.

This clonotype was detected only once. This rearrangement joins TRBV2 to TRBJ2-7; a weak D match, TRBD2 (6 bases). The V gene's germline CDR1 is SNHLY and CDR2 FYNNEI. V dropped 8 bases and J dropped 4 bases, with 21 bases sitting between them. CDR3 length: 15 residues. CDR3 in DNA: TGTGCCAGCCTCCTCCGAGGAGGGACGGCGTACGAGCAGTACTTC. This sequence encodes CASLLRGGTAYEQYF.

V usage is TRBV20-1 and J usage is TRBJ2-1; D call uncertain. The V end was cut by 0 bases, the J end by 6 bases, with 12 bases between. This CDR3 has 14 amino acids. Germline assignment: CDR1 DFQATT and CDR2 SNEGSKA (reference sequence). CDR3 coding DNA: TGCAGTGCTAGAGAGTGGAGAGGTCTCAATGAGCAGTTCTTC. Translating gives CSAREWRGLNEQFF.

This clonotype was observed a few times. The chain is built from TRBV25-1 and TRBJ2-3; possibly TRBD2 for D (5 bases). The V end was cut by 2 bases, the J end by 0 bases, with 6 bases between. CDR3 size: 14 residues. Per germline, CDR1 MGHDK and CDR2 SYGVNS. The CDR3 loop reads CASSEGLSTDTQYF. The CDR3 coding sequence is TGTGCCAGCAGTGAAGGACTTAGCACAGATACGCAGTATTTT.

J is TRBJ2-4 and V is TRBV9; D not certain. The J call may be faulty, since TRBJ2-5 better matches the DNA end. This CDR3 has 14 amino acids. Germline V gene data show CDR1 as SGDLS and CDR2 as YYNGEE. CDR3: CASSPLSLQETQYF. The CDR3, as DNA: TGTGCCAGCAGCCCGCTGAGTCTACAAGAGACCCAGTACTTC.

V is TRBV7-3 and J is TRBJ2-7; 8 bases fit TRBD2. The CDR3 has 14 amino acids. Germline lookup yields CDR1 SGHTA and CDR2 FQGTGA. Unmatched junction bases numbered 5, after V lost 5 bases and J lost 2 bases. In nucleotides, the CDR3 is TGTGCCAGCAGCCGCGGGGGGAGCGCCTACGAGCAGTACTTC. Protein sequence: CASSRGGSAYEQYF.

This clonotype was counted only a few times. The chain links TRBV2 to TRBJ1-5; possibly TRBD1 for D (5 bases). The ends were cut back, 6 bases at V and 2 bases at J, with 17 bases in the middle. The germline CDR1 and CDR2 sequences are SNHLY and FYNNEI. This CDR3 spans 16 amino acids. CDR3 sequence (DNA): TGTGCCAGCAGCGAGGAGGGACCCCAGGGCAATCAGCCCCAGCATTTT. It specifies CASSEEGPQGNQPQHF.

The chain has TRBV5-1 and TRBJ2-1; the D gene is possibly TRBD2 (6 bases). CDR3 size: 15 residues. Per the germline V gene, CDR1 is SGHRS and CDR2 is YFSETQ. The V end lost 0 bases, the J end lost 7 bases, and 14 bases lay between the germline ends. Written as DNA, the CDR3 is TGCGCCAGCAGCTTGGCCGGGGATCGGGGGAATGAGCAGTTCTTC. It specifies CASSLAGDRGNEQFF.

This rearrangement joins TRBV20-1 to TRBJ2-7; D gene ambiguous. In germline, CDR1 is DFQATT, CDR2 SNEGSKA (reference sequence). The CDR3 consists of 12 residues. The V and J ends lost 5 bases and 3 bases respectively, with 11 bases between them. This CDR3 is CSASDRNYEQYF. CDR3 sequence (DNA): TGCAGTGCTTCCGACCGGAACTACGAGCAGTACTTC.

This clonotype was observed a few times. The chain couples TRBV20-1 to TRBJ2-2; D not certain. The CDR3 totals 13 residues. Germline V gives CDR1 DFQATT, CDR2 SNEGSKA (reference sequence). V lost 2 bases and J lost 5, with 9 bases in between. CDR3 loop: CSARYGVTGELFF. DNA of the CDR3: TGCAGTGCTAGATACGGAGTGACCGGGGAGCTGTTTTTT.

J is TRBJ1-1 and V is TRBV28; D may be TRBD1 (5 bases). The CDR3 is 14 amino acids. Trimming shortened V by 4 bases and J by 1 base, and 10 bases separated the two germline ends. CDR1 is MDHEN, CDR2 SYDVKM, per germline. The chain's CDR3 is CASSSRQSNTEAFF. For the CDR3, the DNA is TGTGCCAGCAGTTCGAGACAGTCGAACACTGAAGCTTTCTTT.

A word on this clonotype: One end of the junction is discordant with germline, which a read error may explain. The V gene is TRBV27, the J gene TRBJ2-3, with 12 nucleotides matching TRBD1. The CDR3 is made up of 17 amino acids. Germline CDR1 and CDR2: MNHEY and SMNVEV (reference sequence). The CDR3 DNA reads as TGTGCCAGCAGTAACCGGCTCGGGACAGGGGGCACAGATACGCGGTATTTT. Translated, it gives CASSNRLGTGGTDTRYF.

V is TRBV4-1 and J is TRBJ2-1; D ambiguous. CDR1 and CDR2 (germline): MGHRA, YSYEKL. V lost 3 bases and J 4 bases, leaving 13 bases between the germline ends. The CDR3 is 15 residues long. The CDR3 DNA is TGCGCCAGCAGCCAGACGAATGAGGTATACAATGAGCAGTTCTTC. This translates into CASSQTNEVYNEQFF.

This clonotype has only a few counts. The CDR3 region has the DNA TGTGCCACCGGGAGCGGGAGTTGGGAGCAGTTCTTC. Translation: CATGSGSWEQFF. The V and J genes are TRBV24-1 and TRBJ2-1, with TRBD2 identical over 8 bases. This CDR3 spans 12 amino acids. CDR1 KGHDR and CDR2 SFDVKD come from the germline V gene. Trimming removed 9 bases from V and 10 bases from J; junction bases left unmatched: 7.

The V gene is TRBV2, the J gene TRBJ1-2, with D perhaps matching TRBD1 (5 bases). The CDR3 spans 14 residues. V was shortened by 2 bases and J by 0 bases, with 7 bases between the two germline ends. The germline gives CDR1 SNHLY, CDR2 FYNNEI. The CDR3 sequence is CASSEQGTNYGYTF. The CDR3 DNA sequence: TGTGCCAGCAGTGAACAGGGTACTAACTATGGCTACACCTTC.

The chain has TRBV2 and TRBJ1-4; D possibly corresponds to TRBD1 (5 bases). Deletions cut 8 bases from V and 7 bases from J, with 17 bases between. The CDR3 contains 14 residues. Per the germline V gene, CDR1 is SNHLY and CDR2 is FYNNEI. For the CDR3, the DNA is TGTGCCAGCGGAGGTGGGACGAGAGGTGAAAAACTGTTTTTT. It is translated as CASGGGTRGEKLFF.

This clonotype was detected a few times. The chain employs TRBV20-1 and TRBJ2-5; a weak D match, TRBD1 (6 bases). Trimming took off 5 bases at V and 2 bases at J, with 9 bases between the two ends. From germline, CDR1 is DFQATT and CDR2 SNEGSKA (reference sequence). The CDR3 spans 12 residues. Here the CDR3 reads CSAGTRQETQYF. The CDR3 DNA follows: TGCAGTGCTGGGACACGACAAGAGACCCAGTACTTC.

The chain couples TRBV20-1 to TRBJ1-4; 7 bases map to TRBD1. The germline gives CDR1 DFQATT, CDR2 SNEGSKA (reference sequence). CDR3 length: 11 amino acids. CDR3 DNA sequence: TGCAGCGGACAGGAGAATGAAAAACTGTTTTTT. Residues: CSGQENEKLFF.

This clonotype was detected a few times. As DNA, the CDR3 is TGTGCCAGCAGGCGTCCGAACAGATACGCGTATTTT. It specifies CASRRPNRYAYF. The V and J genes are TRBV6-2 or TRBV6-3 and TRBJ2-3; D unclear. The CDR3 sequence is 12 residues long. Trimming took 6 bases from V and 14 from J, leaving 18 bases between them. The germline V gene encodes CDR1 MNHEY and CDR2 SVGEGT.

The V gene is TRBV28, the J gene TRBJ2-1, with no clear D. V lost 5 bases to trimming and J lost 8 bases, with 10 bases between them. The CDR3 spans 12 residues. CDR1 is MDHEN and CDR2 is SYDVKM in the germline V gene. CDR3 in amino acids: CASSQLPDEQFF. In DNA, the CDR3 is TGTGCCAGCAGTCAGCTTCCCGATGAGCAGTTCTTC.

This chain connects TRBV5-1 to TRBJ2-3; TRBD1 aligns across 8 bases. The J segment lost 2 bases and the V segment lost 5 bases, leaving 7 bases of the junction unmatched. Germline V gene lookup returns CDR1 SGHRS and CDR2 YFSETQ. This CDR3 is built from 15 residues. In DNA form, the CDR3 reads TGCGCCAGCAGTCAGGACAGGGTTGACACAGATACGCAGTATTTT. Translating it yields CASSQDRVDTDTQYF.

This clonotype was picked up a small number of times. The V and J genes are TRBV20-1 and TRBJ2-3; 14 bases match TRBD2. Germline values: CDR1 DFQATT, CDR2 SNEGSKA (reference sequence). The length of the CDR3 is 15 residues. V was pared by 6 bases and J by 4 bases, with 6 bases of the junction left unmatched. The chain's CDR3 is CSARGTSGSPDTQYF. CDR3 in DNA: TGCAGTGCCCGGGGGACTAGCGGGAGCCCAGATACGCAGTATTTT.

This clonotype was counted between two and nine times. This chain links TRBV20-1 with TRBJ2-7, with D unclear. The V gene lost 3 bases and the J gene lost 2 bases, with 8 bases spanning the gap. CDR3 size: 12 residues. Per the germline V gene, CDR1 is DFQATT and CDR2 is SNEGSKA (reference sequence). The chain's CDR3 is CSASVAPYEQYF. CDR3 coding DNA: TGCAGTGCTAGCGTCGCCCCCTACGAGCAGTACTTC.

This chain links TRBV12-3 or TRBV12-4 with TRBJ2-1, with D hard to call. The CDR3 extends over 21 amino acids. Between the trimmed V and J ends, which lost 3 bases and 0 bases, there was a span of 27 bases. CDR3 in DNA: TGTGCCAGCAGTTTTGAGCACGACGGTCTTAACCCCAACCGCTCCTACAATGAGCAGTTCTTC. Amino acid sequence: CASSFEHDGLNPNRSYNEQFF.

The V call is TRBV20-1, the J call TRBJ1-2, with D uncertain. CDR1 and CDR2 (germline): DFQATT, SNEGSKA (reference sequence). This CDR3 comprises 11 residues. Trimming stripped 3 bases from V and 7 bases from J, with 9 bases between. The CDR3 here is CSASNQAGYTF. CDR3 nucleotides: TGCAGTGCTAGCAACCAGGCTGGCTACACCTTC.

On this clonotype: A read error is possible here, since a much larger clone lies one base away. J is TRBJ2-3 and V is TRBV7-2, with D maybe TRBD1 (5 bases). V lost 7 bases and J lost 2, with 10 bases in between. Germline CDR1 is SGHTA and CDR2 is FQGNSA. This CDR3 region has 13 residues. The CDR3 DNA reads as TGTGCCAGCAACGCACAGGTCACAGATACGCAGTATTTT. As protein: CASNAQVTDTQYF.